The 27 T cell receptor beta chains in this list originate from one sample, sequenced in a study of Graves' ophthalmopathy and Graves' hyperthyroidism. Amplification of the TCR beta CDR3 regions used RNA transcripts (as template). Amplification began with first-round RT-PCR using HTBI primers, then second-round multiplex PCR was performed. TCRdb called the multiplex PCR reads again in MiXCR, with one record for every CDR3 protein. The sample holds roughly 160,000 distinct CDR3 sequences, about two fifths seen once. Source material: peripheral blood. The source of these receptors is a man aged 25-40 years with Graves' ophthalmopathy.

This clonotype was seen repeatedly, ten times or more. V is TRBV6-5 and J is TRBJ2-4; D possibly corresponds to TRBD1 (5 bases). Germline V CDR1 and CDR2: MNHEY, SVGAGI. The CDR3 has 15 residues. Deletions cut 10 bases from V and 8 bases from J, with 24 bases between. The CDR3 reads CAIQTERVKGDIQYF. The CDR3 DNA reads TGTGCCATACAGACCGAACGGGTAAAAGGGGACATTCAGTACTTC.

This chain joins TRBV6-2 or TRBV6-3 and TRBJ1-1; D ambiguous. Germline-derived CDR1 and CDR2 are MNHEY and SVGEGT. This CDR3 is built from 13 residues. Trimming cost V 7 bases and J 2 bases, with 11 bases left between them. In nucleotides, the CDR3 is TGTGCCAGCACTAGGCAGCCCAACACTGAAGCTTTCTTT. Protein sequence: CASTRQPNTEAFF.

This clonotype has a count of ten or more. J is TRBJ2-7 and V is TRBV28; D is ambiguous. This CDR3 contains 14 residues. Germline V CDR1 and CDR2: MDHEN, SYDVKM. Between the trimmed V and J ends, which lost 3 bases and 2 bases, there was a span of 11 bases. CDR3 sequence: CASSFPTETYEQYF. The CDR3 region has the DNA TGTGCCAGCAGTTTCCCGACGGAAACCTACGAGCAGTACTTC.

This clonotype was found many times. The CDR3 spells CASSYEMAASYEQYF. The CDR3 bases are TGTGCCAGCAGTTACGAGATGGCAGCGTCCTACGAGCAGTACTTC. This sequence joins TRBV6-2 or TRBV6-3 and TRBJ2-7, with no clear D. V was clipped by 2 bases and J by 1 base, with 12 bases between them. The CDR3 totals 15 residues. In germline, CDR1 is MNHEY, CDR2 SVGEGT.

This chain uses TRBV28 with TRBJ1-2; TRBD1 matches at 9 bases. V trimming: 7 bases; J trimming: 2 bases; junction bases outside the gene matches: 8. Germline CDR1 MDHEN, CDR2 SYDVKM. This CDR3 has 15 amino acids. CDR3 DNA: TGTGCCAGCACCTTCAGGGACAGGGAGAACTATGGCTACACCTTC. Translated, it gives CASTFRDRENYGYTF.

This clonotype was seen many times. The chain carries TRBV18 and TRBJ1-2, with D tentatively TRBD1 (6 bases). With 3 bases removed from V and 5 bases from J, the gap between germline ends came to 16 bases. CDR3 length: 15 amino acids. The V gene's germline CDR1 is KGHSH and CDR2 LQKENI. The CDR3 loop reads CASSPDPGQLYGYTF. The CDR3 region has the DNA TGTGCCAGCTCACCCGACCCAGGACAGCTTTATGGCTACACCTTC. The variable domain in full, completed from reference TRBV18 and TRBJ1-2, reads NAGVMQNPRHLVRRRGQEARLRCSPMKGHSHVYWYRQLPEEGLKFMVYLQKENIIDESGMPKERFSAEFPKEGPSILRIQQVVRGDSAAYFCASSPDPGQLYGYTFGSGTRLTVV.

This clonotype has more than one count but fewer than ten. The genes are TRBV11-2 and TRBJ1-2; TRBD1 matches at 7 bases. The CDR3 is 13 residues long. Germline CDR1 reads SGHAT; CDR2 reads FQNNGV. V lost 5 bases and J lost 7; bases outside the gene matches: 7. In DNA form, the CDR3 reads TGTGCCAGCAGCAAAAACTCAGGGGGTGGCTACACCTTC. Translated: CASSKNSGGGYTF.

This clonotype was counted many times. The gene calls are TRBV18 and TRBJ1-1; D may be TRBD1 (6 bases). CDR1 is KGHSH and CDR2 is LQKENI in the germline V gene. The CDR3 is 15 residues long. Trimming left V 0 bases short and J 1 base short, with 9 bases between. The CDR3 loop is CASSPPNRANTEAFF. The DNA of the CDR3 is TGTGCCAGCTCACCACCGAACAGGGCGAACACTGAAGCTTTCTTT.

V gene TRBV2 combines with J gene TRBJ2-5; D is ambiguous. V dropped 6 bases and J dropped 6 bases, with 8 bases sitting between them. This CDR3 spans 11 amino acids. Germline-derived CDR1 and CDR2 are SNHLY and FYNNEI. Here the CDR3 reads CASRLLKTQYF. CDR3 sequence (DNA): TGTGCCAGCAGGCTGTTGAAGACCCAGTACTTC.

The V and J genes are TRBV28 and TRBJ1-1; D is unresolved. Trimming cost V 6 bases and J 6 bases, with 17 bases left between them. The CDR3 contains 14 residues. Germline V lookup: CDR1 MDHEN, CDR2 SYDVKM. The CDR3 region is CASRRRIGRAEAFF. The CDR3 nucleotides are TGTGCCAGCAGGAGGAGAATTGGAAGGGCTGAAGCTTTCTTT.

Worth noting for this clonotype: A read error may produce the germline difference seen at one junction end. CDR3 protein: CTSSLGHWDVETQYF. CDR3 sequence (DNA): TGTACCAGCAGCTTAGGCCATTGGGATGTAGAGACCCAGTACTTC. The chain joins TRBV11-2 to TRBJ2-5; D gene uncertain. Germline values: CDR1 SGHAT, CDR2 FQNNGV. There are 15 residues in the CDR3.

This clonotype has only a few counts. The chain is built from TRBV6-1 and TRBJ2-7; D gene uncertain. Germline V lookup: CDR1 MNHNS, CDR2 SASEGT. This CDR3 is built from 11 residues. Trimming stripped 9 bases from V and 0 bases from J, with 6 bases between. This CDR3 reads CASGDSYEQYF. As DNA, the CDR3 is TGTGCCAGTGGGGACTCCTACGAGCAGTACTTC.

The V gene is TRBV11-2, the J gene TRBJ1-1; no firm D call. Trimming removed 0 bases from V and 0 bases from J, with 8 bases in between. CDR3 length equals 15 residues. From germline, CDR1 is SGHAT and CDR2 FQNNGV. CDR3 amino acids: CASSLDLGMNTEAFF. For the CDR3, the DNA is TGTGCCAGCAGCTTAGATCTGGGAATGAACACTGAAGCTTTCTTT. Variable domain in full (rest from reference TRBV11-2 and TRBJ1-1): EAGVAQSPRYKIIEKRQSVAFWCNPISGHATLYWYQQILGQGPKLLIQFQNNGVVDDSQLPKDRFSAERLKGVDSTLKIQPAKLEDSAVYLCASSLDLGMNTEAFFGQGTRLTVV.

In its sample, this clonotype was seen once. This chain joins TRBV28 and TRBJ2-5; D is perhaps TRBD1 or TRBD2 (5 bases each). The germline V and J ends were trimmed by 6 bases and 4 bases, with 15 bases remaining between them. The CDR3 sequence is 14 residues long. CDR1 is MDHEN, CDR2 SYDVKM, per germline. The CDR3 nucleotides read TGTGCCAGCAGCCTTGCAGGGACCGGAGAGACCCAGTACTTC. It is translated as CASSLAGTGETQYF. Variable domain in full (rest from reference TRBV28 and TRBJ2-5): DVKVTQSSRYLVKRTGEKVFLECVQDMDHENMFWYRQDPGLGLRLIYFSYDVKMKEKGDIPEGYSVSREKKERFSLILESASTNQTSMYLCASSLAGTGETQYFGPGTRLLVL.

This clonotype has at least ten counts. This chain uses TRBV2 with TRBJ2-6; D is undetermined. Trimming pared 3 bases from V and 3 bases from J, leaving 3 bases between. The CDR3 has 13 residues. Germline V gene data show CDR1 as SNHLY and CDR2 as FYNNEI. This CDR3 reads CASSENGANVLTF. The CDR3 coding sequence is TGTGCCAGCAGTGAGAATGGGGCCAACGTCCTGACTTTC.

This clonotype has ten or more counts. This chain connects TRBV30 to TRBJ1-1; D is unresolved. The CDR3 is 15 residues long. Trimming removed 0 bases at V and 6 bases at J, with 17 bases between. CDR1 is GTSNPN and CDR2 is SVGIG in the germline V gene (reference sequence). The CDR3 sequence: CAWSVPTHSAAEAFF. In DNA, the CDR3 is TGTGCCTGGAGTGTACCCACCCACTCGGCCGCTGAAGCTTTCTTT.

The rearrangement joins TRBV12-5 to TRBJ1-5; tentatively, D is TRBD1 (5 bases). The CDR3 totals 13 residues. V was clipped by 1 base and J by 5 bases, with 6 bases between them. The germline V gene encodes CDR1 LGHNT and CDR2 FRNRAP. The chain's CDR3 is CASGLATDQPQHF. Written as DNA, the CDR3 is TGTGCTAGTGGTTTGGCGACAGATCAGCCCCAGCATTTT.

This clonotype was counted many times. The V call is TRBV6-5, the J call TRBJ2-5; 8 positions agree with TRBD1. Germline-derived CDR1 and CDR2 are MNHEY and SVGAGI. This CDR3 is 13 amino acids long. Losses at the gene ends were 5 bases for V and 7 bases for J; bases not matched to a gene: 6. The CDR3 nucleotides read TGTGCCAGCAGTCACGACAGGGGACGGACCCAGTACTTC. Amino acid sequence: CASSHDRGRTQYF.

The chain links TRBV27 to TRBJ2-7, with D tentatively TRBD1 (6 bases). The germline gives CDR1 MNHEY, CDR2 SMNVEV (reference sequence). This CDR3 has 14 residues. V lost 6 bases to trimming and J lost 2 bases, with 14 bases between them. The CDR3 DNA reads TGTGCCAGCAGAGCCCCGACAGGAACCTACGAGCAGTACTTC. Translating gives CASRAPTGTYEQYF.

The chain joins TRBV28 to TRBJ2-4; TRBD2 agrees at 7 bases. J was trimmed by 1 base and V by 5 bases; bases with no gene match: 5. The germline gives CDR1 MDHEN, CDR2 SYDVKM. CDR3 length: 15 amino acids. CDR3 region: CASSRSGKAKNIQYF. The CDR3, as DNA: TGTGCCAGCAGTAGAAGCGGGAAGGCCAAAAACATTCAGTACTTC.

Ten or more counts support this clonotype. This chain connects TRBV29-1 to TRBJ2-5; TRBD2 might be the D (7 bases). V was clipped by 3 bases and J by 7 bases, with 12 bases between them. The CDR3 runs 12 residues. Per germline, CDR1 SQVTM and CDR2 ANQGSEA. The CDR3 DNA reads TGCAGCGTTGATCAGGGAGGGGGGACCCAGTACTTC. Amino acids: CSVDQGGGTQYF.

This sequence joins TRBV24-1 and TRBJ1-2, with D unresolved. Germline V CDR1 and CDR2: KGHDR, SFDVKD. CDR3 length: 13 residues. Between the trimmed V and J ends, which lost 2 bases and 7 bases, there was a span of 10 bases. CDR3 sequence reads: CATSDSPGGGYTF. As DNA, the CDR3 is TGTGCCACCAGTGATTCCCCGGGCGGTGGCTACACCTTC.

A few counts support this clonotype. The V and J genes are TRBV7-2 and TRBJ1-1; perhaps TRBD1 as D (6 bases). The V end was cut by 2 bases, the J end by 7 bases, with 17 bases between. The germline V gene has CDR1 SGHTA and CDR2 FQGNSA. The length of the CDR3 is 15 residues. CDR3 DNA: TGTGCCAGCAGCTTATGGACAGTCGGGGAAAGTGAAGCTTTCTTT. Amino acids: CASSLWTVGESEAFF.

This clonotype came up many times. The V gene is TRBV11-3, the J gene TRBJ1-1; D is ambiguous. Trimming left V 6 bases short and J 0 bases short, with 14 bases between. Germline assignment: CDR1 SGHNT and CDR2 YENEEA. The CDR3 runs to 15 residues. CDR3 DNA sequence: TGTGCCAGCAGTTCGATTTGGGCCATGAACACTGAAGCTTTCTTT. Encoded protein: CASSSIWAMNTEAFF.

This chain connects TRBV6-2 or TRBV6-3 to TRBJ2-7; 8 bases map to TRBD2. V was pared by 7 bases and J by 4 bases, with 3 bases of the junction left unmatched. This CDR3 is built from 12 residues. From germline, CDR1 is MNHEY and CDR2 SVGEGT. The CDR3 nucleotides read TGTGCCAGCACACGGGAGGGGTACGAGCAGTACTTC. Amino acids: CASTREGYEQYF.

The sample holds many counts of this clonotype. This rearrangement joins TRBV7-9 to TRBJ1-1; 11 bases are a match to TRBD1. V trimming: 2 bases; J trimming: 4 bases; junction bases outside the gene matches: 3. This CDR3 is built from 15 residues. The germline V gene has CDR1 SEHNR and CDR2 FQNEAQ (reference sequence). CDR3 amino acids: CASSLRGQGATEAFF. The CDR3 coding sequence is TGTGCCAGCAGCTTAAGAGGACAGGGGGCCACTGAAGCTTTCTTT.

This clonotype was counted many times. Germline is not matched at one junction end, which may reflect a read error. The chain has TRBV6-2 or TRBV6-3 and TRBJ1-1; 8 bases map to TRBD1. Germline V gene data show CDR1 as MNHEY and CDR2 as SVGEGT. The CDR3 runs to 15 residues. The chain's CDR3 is CASSYLPGGVTKAFF. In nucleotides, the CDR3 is TGTGCCAGCAGTTACTTGCCAGGGGGCGTCACTAAAGCTTTCTTT.